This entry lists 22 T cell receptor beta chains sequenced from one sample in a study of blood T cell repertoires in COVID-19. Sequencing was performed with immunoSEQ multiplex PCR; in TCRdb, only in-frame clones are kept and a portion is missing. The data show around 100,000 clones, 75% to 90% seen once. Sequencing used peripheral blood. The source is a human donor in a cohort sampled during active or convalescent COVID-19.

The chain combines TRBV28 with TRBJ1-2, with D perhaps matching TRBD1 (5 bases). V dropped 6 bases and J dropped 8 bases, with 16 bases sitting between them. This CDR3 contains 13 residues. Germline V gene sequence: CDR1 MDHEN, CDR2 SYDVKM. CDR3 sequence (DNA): TGTGCCAGCAGACCAGCAGGGTGGGAAGGCTACACCTTC. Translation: CASRPAGWEGYTF.

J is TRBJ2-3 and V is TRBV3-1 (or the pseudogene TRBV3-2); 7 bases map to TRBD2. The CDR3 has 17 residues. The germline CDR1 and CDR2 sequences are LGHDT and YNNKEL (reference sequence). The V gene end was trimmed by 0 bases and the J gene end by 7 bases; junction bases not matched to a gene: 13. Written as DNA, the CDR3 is TGTGCCAGCAGCCAAGATGTGCGGACTAGGCTTCACTATACGCAGTATTTT. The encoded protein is CASSQDVRTRLHYTQYF.

The CDR3 reads CASSWGQGTGYEQYF. DNA of the CDR3: TGTGCCAGCAGCTGGGGACAGGGAACCGGCTACGAGCAGTACTTC. V usage is TRBV3-1 (or the pseudogene TRBV3-2) and J usage is TRBJ2-7, with TRBD1 matching over 9 bases. Unmatched junction bases numbered 8, after V lost 5 bases and J lost 3 bases. The CDR3 has 15 amino acids. Germline V gene sequence: CDR1 LGHDT, CDR2 YNNKEL (reference sequence).

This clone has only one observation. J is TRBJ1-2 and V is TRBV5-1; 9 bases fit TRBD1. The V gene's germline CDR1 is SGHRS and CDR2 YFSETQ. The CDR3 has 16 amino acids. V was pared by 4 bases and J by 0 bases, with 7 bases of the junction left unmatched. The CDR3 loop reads CASSRPGQGSNYGYTF. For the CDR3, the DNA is TGCGCCAGCAGCAGACCGGGACAGGGTTCTAACTATGGCTACACCTTC.

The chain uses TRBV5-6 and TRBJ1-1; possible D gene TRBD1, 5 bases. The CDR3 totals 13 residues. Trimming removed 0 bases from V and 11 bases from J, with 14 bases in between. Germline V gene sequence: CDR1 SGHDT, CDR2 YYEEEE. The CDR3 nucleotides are TGTGCCAGCAGCTTGGTGCAGGGAGGGGTGGCTTTCTTT. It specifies CASSLVQGGVAFF.

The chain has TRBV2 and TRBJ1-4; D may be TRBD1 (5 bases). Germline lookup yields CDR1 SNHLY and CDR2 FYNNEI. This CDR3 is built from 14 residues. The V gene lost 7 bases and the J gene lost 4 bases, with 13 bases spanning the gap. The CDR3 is CASTRQLYNEKLFF. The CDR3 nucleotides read TGTGCCAGCACCCGACAGCTATATAATGAAAAACTGTTTTTT.

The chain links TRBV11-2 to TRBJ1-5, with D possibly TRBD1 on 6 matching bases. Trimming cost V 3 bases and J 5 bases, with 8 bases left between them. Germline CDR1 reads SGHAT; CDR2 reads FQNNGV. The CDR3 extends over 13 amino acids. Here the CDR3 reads CASSLAGDQPQHF. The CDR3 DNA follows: TGTGCCAGCAGCTTGGCAGGGGATCAGCCCCAGCATTTT.

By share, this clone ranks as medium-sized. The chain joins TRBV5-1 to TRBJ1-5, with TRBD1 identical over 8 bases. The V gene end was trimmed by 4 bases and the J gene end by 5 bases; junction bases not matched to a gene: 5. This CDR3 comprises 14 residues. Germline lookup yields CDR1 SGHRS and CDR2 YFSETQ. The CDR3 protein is CASSMGGQDQPQHF. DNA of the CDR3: TGCGCCAGCAGCATGGGGGGACAGGATCAGCCCCAGCATTTT.

CDR3 bases: TGTGCCAGCAGCGAACGGGGGTGGGGTAATGAGCAGTTCTTC. Residues: CASSERGWGNEQFF. The chain links TRBV11-3 to TRBJ2-1; D is possibly TRBD2 (6 bases). This CDR3 is built from 14 residues. V was clipped by 5 bases and J by 7 bases, with 15 bases between them. Germline V gene lookup returns CDR1 SGHNT and CDR2 YENEEA.

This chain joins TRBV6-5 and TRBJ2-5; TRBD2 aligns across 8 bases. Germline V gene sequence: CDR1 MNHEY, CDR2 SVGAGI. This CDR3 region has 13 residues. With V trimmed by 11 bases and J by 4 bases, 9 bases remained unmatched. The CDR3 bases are TGTGCCGCCGGGGGGGGGAAGAGAGAGACCCAGTACTTC. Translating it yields CAAGGGKRETQYF.

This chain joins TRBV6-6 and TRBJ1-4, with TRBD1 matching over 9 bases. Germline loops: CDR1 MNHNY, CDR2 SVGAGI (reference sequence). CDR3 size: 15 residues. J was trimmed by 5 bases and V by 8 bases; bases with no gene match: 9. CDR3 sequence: CASSYRDRANEKLFF. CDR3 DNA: TGTGCCAGCTCTTACCGGGACAGGGCAAATGAAAAACTGTTTTTT.

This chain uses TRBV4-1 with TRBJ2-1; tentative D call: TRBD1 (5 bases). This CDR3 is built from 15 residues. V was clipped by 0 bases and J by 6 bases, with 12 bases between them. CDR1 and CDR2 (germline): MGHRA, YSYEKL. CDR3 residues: CASSQDQDTINEQFF. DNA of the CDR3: TGCGCCAGCAGCCAAGACCAGGACACGATCAATGAGCAGTTCTTC.

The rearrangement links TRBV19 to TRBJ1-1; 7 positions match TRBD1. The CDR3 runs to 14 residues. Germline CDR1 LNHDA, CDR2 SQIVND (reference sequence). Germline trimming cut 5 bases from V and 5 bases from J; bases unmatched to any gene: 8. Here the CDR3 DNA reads TGTGCCAGTAGTGCCGAGGGGGCTTGGACTGAAGCTTTCTTT. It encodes CASSAEGAWTEAFF.

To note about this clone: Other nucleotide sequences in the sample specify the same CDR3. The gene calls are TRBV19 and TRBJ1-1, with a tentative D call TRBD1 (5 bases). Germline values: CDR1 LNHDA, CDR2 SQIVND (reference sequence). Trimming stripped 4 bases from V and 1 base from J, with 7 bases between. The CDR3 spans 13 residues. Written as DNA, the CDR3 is TGTGCCAGTAGTACGACAGCGAACACTGAAGCTTTCTTT. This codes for CASSTTANTEAFF.

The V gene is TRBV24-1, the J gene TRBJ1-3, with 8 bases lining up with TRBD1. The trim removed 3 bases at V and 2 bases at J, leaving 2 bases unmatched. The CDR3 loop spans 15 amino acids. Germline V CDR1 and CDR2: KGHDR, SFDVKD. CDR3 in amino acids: CATSDAGGTGNTIYF. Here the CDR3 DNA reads TGTGCCACCAGTGATGCAGGGGGCACTGGAAACACCATATATTTT.

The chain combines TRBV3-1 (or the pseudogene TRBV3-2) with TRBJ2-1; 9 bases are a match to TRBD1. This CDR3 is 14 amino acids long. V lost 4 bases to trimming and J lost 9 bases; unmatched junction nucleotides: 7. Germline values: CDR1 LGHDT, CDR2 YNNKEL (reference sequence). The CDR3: CASSLYRGQGEQFF. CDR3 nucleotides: TGTGCCAGCAGCCTATACAGGGGGCAGGGTGAGCAGTTCTTC.

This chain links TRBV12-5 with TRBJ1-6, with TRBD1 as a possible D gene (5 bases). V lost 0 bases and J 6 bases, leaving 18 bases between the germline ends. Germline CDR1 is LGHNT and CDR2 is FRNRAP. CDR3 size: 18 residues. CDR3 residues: CASGLVRGQPGGNSPLHF. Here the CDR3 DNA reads TGTGCTAGTGGTTTGGTACGGGGTCAACCGGGGGGTAATTCACCCCTCCACTTT. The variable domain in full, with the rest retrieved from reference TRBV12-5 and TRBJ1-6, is DARVTQTPRHKVTEMGQEVTMRCQPILGHNTVFWYRQTMMQGLELLAYFRNRAPLDDSGMPKDRFSAEMPDATLATLKIQPSEPRDSAVYFCASGLVRGQPGGNSPLHFGNGTRLTVT.

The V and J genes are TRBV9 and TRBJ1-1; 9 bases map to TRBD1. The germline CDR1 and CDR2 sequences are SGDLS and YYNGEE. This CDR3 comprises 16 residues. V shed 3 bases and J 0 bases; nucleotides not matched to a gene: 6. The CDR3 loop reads CASSGRDRALNTEAFF. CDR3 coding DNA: TGTGCCAGCAGCGGCCGGGACAGGGCGCTGAACACTGAAGCTTTCTTT.

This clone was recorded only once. CDR3 sequence (DNA): TGTGCCAGCAGTGAATCGGACAGACACACCGGGGAGCTGTTTTTT. Residues: CASSESDRHTGELFF. The gene calls are TRBV6-4 and TRBJ2-2; TRBD1 is a possible D gene (6 bases). With 3 bases removed from V and 3 bases from J, the gap between germline ends came to 11 bases. The germline gives CDR1 MRHNA, CDR2 SNTAGT. The CDR3 spans 15 residues.

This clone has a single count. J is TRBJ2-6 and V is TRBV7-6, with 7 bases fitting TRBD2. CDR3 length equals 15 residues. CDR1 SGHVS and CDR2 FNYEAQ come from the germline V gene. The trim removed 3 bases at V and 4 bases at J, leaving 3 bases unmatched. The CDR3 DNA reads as TGTGCCAGCAGCTTGGGGGGGTACGGGGCCAACGTCCTGACTTTC. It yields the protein CASSLGGYGANVLTF.

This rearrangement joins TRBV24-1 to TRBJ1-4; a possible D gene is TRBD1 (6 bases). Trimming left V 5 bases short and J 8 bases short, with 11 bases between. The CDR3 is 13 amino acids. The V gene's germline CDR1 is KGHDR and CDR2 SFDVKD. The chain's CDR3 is CATSGDTSEKLFF. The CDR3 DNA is TGTGCCACCAGTGGGGACACGTCCGAAAAACTGTTTTTT.

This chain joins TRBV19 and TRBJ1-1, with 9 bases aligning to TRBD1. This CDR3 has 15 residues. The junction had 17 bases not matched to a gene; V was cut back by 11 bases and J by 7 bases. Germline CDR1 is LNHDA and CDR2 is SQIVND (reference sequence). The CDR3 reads CASKVQQGARGEAFF. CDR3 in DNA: TGTGCCTCCAAGGTGCAACAGGGGGCTCGGGGTGAAGCTTTCTTT.